The rows below give T cell receptor beta chains drawn from one sample of a study of blood T cell repertoires in COVID-19. Assay used: immunoSEQ multiplex PCR; TCRdb lists only in-frame clones, some missing. The sample includes around 250,000 clones, more than 75% of them seen just once. The sample taken for sequencing was peripheral blood. The receptors shown here come from a man of 80 years or more with acute or convalescent COVID-19. CDR3s include the opening cysteine and the closing phenylalanine or tryptophan. Each record gives: J gene, D gene, clone size, V gene, CDR3 DNA, CDR3 protein. The D gene is left open where the match is weak. The listing skips clone size in some rows; elsewhere it reads once, few, many or a size class.

TRBJ1-6,NA,NA,TRBV29-1,TGCAGCGTCAGGGACTCTAATAATTCACCCCTCCACTTT,CSVRDSNNSPLHF
TRBJ1-5,TRBD1,NA,TRBV6-2/TRBV6-3,TGTGCCAGCAGTTACCCACCACTCGGGACAGGGAGGAATCAGCCCCAGCATTTT,CASSYPPLGTGRNQPQHF
TRBJ2-1,NA,NA,TRBV24-1,TGTGCCACCAGTGATCCCTCCCGGAGCCATGAGCAGTTCTTC,CATSDPSRSHEQFF
TRBJ1-1,NA,NA,TRBV7-9,TGTGCCAGCAGCTTAGAAGGGGTCCACACTGAAGCTTTCTTT,CASSLEGVHTEAFF
TRBJ1-1,TRBD1,NA,TRBV18,TGTGCCAGCTCGACAGGGGTTGAGACTGAAGCTTTCTTT,CASSTGVETEAFF
TRBJ2-7,NA,NA,TRBV7-8,TGTGCCAGCAGCTTAGAGGGGACACTGATCTACGAGCAGTACTTC,CASSLEGTLIYEQYF
TRBJ1-5,TRBD1,NA,TRBV5-8,TGTGCCAGCAGCGCCGGGACAGGGGGCTTTGTTCAGCCCCAGCATTTT,CASSAGTGGFVQPQHF
TRBJ1-1,NA,once,TRBV5-1,TGCGCCAGCAGCTTACAGGGCACGAACACTGAAGCTTTCTTT,CASSLQGTNTEAFF
TRBJ1-2,NA,NA,TRBV4-2,TGTGCCAGCAGCCAAGATACCGGGGATGGCTACACCTTC,CASSQDTGDGYTF
TRBJ2-1,TRBD2,NA,TRBV6-2/TRBV6-3,TGTGCCAGCAGTGTGGTCTTATCTGGCGGGAGCAACAATGAGCAGTTCTTC,CASSVVLSGGSNNEQFF
TRBJ1-1,TRBD1,NA,TRBV5-1,TGCGCCAGCAGCTTGGCCGGGACAGGGGCCGTCACTGAAGCTTTCTTT,CASSLAGTGAVTEAFF
TRBJ2-1,TRBD2,NA,TRBV6-1,TGTGCCAGCAGTGAATTCAGCGGGGGCAACTCCTACAATGAGCAGTTCTTC,CASSEFSGGNSYNEQFF
TRBJ1-1,NA,NA,TRBV6-5,TGTGCCAGCAGTTACCTCCGAAGAGGGAACACTGAAGCTTTCTTT,CASSYLRRGNTEAFF
TRBJ1-2,NA,once,TRBV9,TGTGCCAGCAGCGTAGCCGCCCAGGGCGGCTATGGCTACACCTTC,CASSVAAQGGYGYTF
TRBJ1-6,NA,NA,TRBV18,TGTGCCAGCTCACCAGCGGGTCCAGGTTCACCCCTCCACTTT,CASSPAGPGSPLHF
TRBJ1-4,NA,NA,TRBV14,TGTGCCAGCCAGAATGAAAAACTGTTTTTT,CASQNEKLFF
TRBJ1-3,NA,NA,TRBV28,TGTGCCAGCAGTTTTGGGACAGGAAACACCATATATTTT,CASSFGTGNTIYF
TRBJ1-1,NA,NA,TRBV7-9,TGTGCCAGCAGCTTAGAGAGGGATTCGACTGAAGCTTTCTTT,CASSLERDSTEAFF
TRBJ2-5,NA,NA,TRBV2,TGTGCCAGCAGCCAGGGGCGGGAGACCCAGTACTTC,CASSQGRETQYF
TRBJ1-2,NA,NA,TRBV25-1,TGTGCCAGCAGAGGGGGGGAGAAGGGCTACACCTTC,CASRGGEKGYTF
TRBJ1-5,NA,NA,TRBV28,TGTGCCAGCGCTGGGGGCGTTCAGCCCCAGCATTTT,CASAGGVQPQHF
TRBJ1-1,NA,NA,TRBV6-5,TGTGCCAGCAGTTACGGTCACCCTGACGGGGCTTTCTTT,CASSYGHPDGAFF
TRBJ1-2,NA,few,TRBV2,TGTGCCAGCAACGACTTTGGGAGGGATCTGGGCTACACCTTC,CASNDFGRDLGYTF
TRBJ1-6,NA,NA,TRBV6-1,TGTGCCAGCAGTGAGACAGGCCCAAGCTCACCCCTCCACTTT,CASSETGPSSPLHF
TRBJ2-3,TRBD2,NA,TRBV28,TGTGCCAGCAGCTTTAGCGGGACAAGGTATACGCAGTATTTT,CASSFSGTRYTQYF
TRBJ2-7,NA,NA,TRBV3-1/TRBV3-2,TGTGCCAGCAGCCAACAAAGGGGTGGGGCCACGAGCTCCTACGAGCAGTACTTC,CASSQQRGGATSSYEQYF